This entry describes one T cell receptor (beta chain). This record belongs to a study of T cell changes during pregnancy in multiple sclerosis. The repertoire was sequenced with immunoSEQ multiplex PCR; TCRdb's copy has only in-frame clones and lacks some. This sample has more than 65,000 clones; 90% to 95% occur once, and the top ten carry 0.43%. The CDR3 covers 15 residues. Germline CDR1 and CDR2: LNHDA and SQIVND (reference sequence). V was pared by 3 bases and J by 1 base, with 12 bases between. The sample here was CD4+ T cells from peripheral blood mononuclear cells, taken before pregnancy. This sequence joins TRBV19 and TRBJ1-1, with a possible D match to TRBD1 (5 bases). This receptor was obtained from a female donor with multiple sclerosis, enrolled in a pregnancy study. The DNA for the CDR3 is TGTGCCAGTAGTATCTCCGCGACAGCGAACACTGAAGCTTTCTTT. Translating it yields CASSISATANTEAFF.